This T cell receptor (beta chain) was sequenced in a study of siplizumab effects on memory and regulatory T cells. In regard to this clone: Its cognate antigen is unknown.

Study conclusions and caveats: Whether proliferating Tregs in siplizumab cultures suppress was not functionally confirmed. The study found naive T cells seemingly more diverse than memory cells and seemingly major alloresponse contributors.

The CDR3 totals 13 residues. Trimming stripped 4 bases from V and 1 base from J, with 7 bases between. Per germline, CDR1 SGHNT and CDR2 YENEEA. Repertoires were generated with immunoSEQ multiplex PCR, while TCRdb's copy carries only in-frame clones and drops some. The repertoire holds 55,000 to 70,000 clones, 85% to 95% seen once, with about 40% in the top ten. The chain is built from TRBV11-3 and TRBJ1-1; the D is unclear. Sequences were obtained from CD8+ T cells sorted from blood. This TCR was sampled from a human donor in good health. The CDR3, as DNA: TGTGCCAGCAGCTCCATCAAGAACACTGAAGCTTTCTTT. Encoded protein: CASSSIKNTEAFF.